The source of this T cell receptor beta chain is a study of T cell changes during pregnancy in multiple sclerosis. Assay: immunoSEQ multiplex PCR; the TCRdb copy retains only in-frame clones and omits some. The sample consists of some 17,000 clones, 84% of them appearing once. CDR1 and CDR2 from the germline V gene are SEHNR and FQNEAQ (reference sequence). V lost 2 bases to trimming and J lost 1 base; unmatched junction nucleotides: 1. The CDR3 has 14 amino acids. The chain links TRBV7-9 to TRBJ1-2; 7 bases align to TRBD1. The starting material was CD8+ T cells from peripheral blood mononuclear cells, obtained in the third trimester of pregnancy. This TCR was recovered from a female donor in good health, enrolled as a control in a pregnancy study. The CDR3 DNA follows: TGTGCCAGCAGCTTACCAGGGGGTAACTATGGCTACACCTTC. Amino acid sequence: CASSLPGGNYGYTF.